The 9 T cell receptor beta chains in this list originate from one sample, sequenced in a study of T-cell memory formation after mild COVID-19. MiXCR, run by TCRdb on the 5' RACE reads, gives a single entry per CDR3 protein. Among fewer than 450,000 distinct CDR3 sequences listed, under 25% were seen once. The specimen was PBMCs or a T cell subset sorted from them (not recorded which). These receptors were obtained from an adult woman who had mild COVID-19 (a few samples of this study predate the infection). Cell type and time point are not known.

The chain couples TRBV19 to TRBJ2-7; possibly TRBD2 for D (7 bases). This CDR3 region has 14 residues. Trimming took 7 bases from V and 1 from J, leaving 14 bases between them. Germline CDR1 is LNHDA and CDR2 is SQIVND (reference sequence). The CDR3: CASMGGADSYEQYF. The DNA for the CDR3 is TGTGCCAGTATGGGGGGGGCGGATTCCTACGAGCAGTACTTC.

This clonotype occurred a few times. The chain couples TRBV15 to TRBJ2-7; 9 positions agree with TRBD2. The ends lost 0 bases at V and 1 base at J; junction bases unmatched: 4. The CDR3 loop spans 16 amino acids. The germline V gene has CDR1 LNHNV and CDR2 YYDKDF (reference sequence). CDR3 in amino acids: CATSRDKTSGSYEQYF. CDR3 nucleotide sequence: TGTGCCACCAGCAGAGATAAGACTAGCGGATCCTACGAGCAGTACTTC.

In its sample, this clonotype was seen a few times. The chain couples TRBV6-2 or TRBV6-3 to TRBJ1-5; 9 positions match TRBD1. The CDR3 length is 13 residues. Germline V lookup: CDR1 MNHEY, CDR2 SVGEGT. V gave up 6 bases and J gave up 9 bases; unmatched junction bases: 6. The CDR3 is CASSRTGDRPQHF. For the CDR3, the DNA is TGTGCCAGCAGCCGGACAGGGGATCGGCCCCAGCATTTT.

This clonotype was counted only a few times. The V call is TRBV20-1, the J call TRBJ1-2; 7 bases agree with TRBD1. Germline CDR1 DFQATT, CDR2 SNEGSKA (reference sequence). Trimming took 6 bases from V and 6 from J; bases not matched to a gene: 7. This CDR3 spans 12 amino acids. The CDR3 is CSATRGANGYTF. The CDR3 nucleotides read TGCAGTGCCACCAGGGGGGCGAATGGCTACACCTTC.

This chain uses TRBV3-1 with TRBJ1-1; unclear D gene. Per the germline V gene, CDR1 is LGHDT and CDR2 is YNNKEL (reference sequence). There are 15 residues in the CDR3. The germline V and J ends were trimmed by 4 bases and 1 base, with 13 bases remaining between them. This CDR3 is CASSPHITQNTEAFF. DNA of the CDR3: TGTGCCAGCAGCCCCCATATCACACAGAACACTGAAGCTTTCTTT.

In its sample, this clonotype was seen many times. The CDR3 region has the DNA TGTGCCACCAGTGCAACCCGCACAGATACGCAGTATTTT. It specifies CATSATRTDTQYF. The chain carries TRBV15 and TRBJ2-3; unclear D gene. Germline-derived CDR1 and CDR2 are LNHNV and YYDKDF (reference sequence). The CDR3 is 13 residues long. V lost 6 bases and J lost 1, with 8 bases in between.

This clonotype turned up a few times. This chain joins TRBV29-1 and TRBJ2-1; D call uncertain. Germline loops: CDR1 SQVTM, CDR2 ANQGSEA. V lost 0 bases, J lost 3 bases, and 12 bases lay in between. CDR3 length: 15 amino acids. CDR3 sequence reads: CSVEDLKWGYNEQFF. CDR3 coding DNA: TGCAGCGTTGAAGATCTTAAGTGGGGCTACAATGAGCAGTTCTTC.

The chain uses TRBV30 and TRBJ2-7; 10 positions match TRBD2. The J segment lost 2 bases and the V segment lost 1 base, leaving 17 bases of the junction unmatched. Germline V gives CDR1 GTSNPN, CDR2 SVGIG (reference sequence). This CDR3 contains 19 residues. The CDR3 is CAWSGESGGAIGSPYEQYF. The CDR3 DNA reads TGTGCCTGGAGTGGAGAGAGCGGGGGGGCCATAGGGAGTCCCTACGAGCAGTACTTC. The full variable domain, rest sourced from reference TRBV30 and TRBJ2-7, is SQTIHQWPATLVQPVGSPLSLECTVEGTSNPNLYWYRQAAGRGLQLLFYSVGIGQISSEVPQNLSASRPQDRQFILSSKKLLLSDSGFYLCAWSGESGGAIGSPYEQYFGPGTRLTVT.

This clonotype was recorded at least ten times. This chain connects TRBV5-1 to TRBJ2-1; the D is unclear. The ends were cut back, 5 bases at V and 6 bases at J, with 6 bases in the middle. The germline V gene encodes CDR1 SGHRS and CDR2 YFSETQ. The CDR3 sequence is 11 residues long. The CDR3 coding sequence is TGCGCCAGCAGGCTTACCAATGAGCAGTTCTTC. Protein: CASRLTNEQFF.